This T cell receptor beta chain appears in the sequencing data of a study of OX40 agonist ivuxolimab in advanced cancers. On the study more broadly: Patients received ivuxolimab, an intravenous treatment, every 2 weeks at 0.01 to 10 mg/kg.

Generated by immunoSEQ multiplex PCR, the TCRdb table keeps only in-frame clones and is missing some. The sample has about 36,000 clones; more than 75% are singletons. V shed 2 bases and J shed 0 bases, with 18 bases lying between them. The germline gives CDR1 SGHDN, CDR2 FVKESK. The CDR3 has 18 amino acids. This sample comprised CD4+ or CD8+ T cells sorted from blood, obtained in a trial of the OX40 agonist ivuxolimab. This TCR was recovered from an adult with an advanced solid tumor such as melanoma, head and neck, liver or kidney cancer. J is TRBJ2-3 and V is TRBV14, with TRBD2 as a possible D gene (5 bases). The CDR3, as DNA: TGTGCCAGCAGCCAAAAATCATGGGCGAGGGATAGCACAGATACGCAGTATTTT. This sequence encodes CASSQKSWARDSTDTQYF.